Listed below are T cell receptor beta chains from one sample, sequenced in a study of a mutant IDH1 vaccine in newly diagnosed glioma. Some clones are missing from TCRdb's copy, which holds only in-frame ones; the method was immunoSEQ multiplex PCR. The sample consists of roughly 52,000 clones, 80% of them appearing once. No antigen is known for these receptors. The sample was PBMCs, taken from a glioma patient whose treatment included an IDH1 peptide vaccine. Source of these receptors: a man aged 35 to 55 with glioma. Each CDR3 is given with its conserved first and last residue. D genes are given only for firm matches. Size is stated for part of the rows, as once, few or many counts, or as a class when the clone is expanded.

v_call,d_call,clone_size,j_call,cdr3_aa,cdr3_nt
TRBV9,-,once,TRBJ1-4,CASSPTGNVGEKLFF,TGTGCCAGCAGCCCCACCGGGAACGTTGGCGAAAAACTGTTTTTT
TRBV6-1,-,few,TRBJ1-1,CASSENRQAFF,TGTGCCAGCAGTGAAAACCGCCAAGCTTTCTTT
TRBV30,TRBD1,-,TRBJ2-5,CAWNLAGGVETQYF,TGTGCCTGGAATTTAGCAGGGGGCGTGGAGACCCAGTACTTC
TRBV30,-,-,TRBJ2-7,CALARSYEQYF,TGTGCCTTAGCCAGGTCTTACGAGCAGTACTTC
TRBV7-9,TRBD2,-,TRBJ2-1,CASSLGRVGGTRYNEQFF,TGTGCCAGCAGCTTAGGTAGGGTCGGGGGGACGAGATACAATGAGCAGTTCTTC
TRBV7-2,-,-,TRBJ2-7,CASRSPSFWEQYF,TGTGCCAGCAGGTCTCCTAGCTTCTGGGAGCAGTACTTC
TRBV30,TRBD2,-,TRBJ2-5,CAWSAGTSYFQTQYF,TGTGCCTGGAGTGCGGGGACTAGCTATTTTCAGACCCAGTACTTC
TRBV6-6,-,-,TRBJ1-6,CASSYSPAGEPLHF,TGTGCCAGCAGTTACTCCCCGGCAGGAGAGCCCCTCCACTTT
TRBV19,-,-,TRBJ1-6,CASSTGERTPLHF,TGTGCCAGTAGTACGGGCGAAAGGACACCCCTCCACTTT
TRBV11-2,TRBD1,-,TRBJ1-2,CASSHMGQRNGYTF,TGTGCCAGCAGCCACATGGGACAGAGGAATGGCTACACCTTC
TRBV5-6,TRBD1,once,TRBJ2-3,CASSRRRTGHRDTQYF,TGTGCCAGCAGCCGCCGTCGGACAGGGCATAGGGATACGCAGTATTTT
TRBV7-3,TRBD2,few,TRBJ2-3,CASSSAGGADTQYF,TGTGCCAGCAGCTCAGCGGGGGGGGCAGATACGCAGTATTTT
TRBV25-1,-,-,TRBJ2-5,CASSEQGWYQETQYF,TGTGCCAGCAGTGAACAGGGTTGGTACCAAGAGACCCAGTACTTC
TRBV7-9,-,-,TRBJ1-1,CASTFAGQVNTEAFF,TGTGCCAGCACCTTCGCGGGACAAGTGAACACTGAAGCTTTCTTT
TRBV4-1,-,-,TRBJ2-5,CASSKRTATSEQETQYF,TGCGCCAGCAGCAAAAGGACAGCAACTAGCGAACAAGAGACCCAGTACTTC
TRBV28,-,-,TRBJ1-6,CASSSSFGGYNSPLHF,TGTGCCAGCAGTTCGTCTTTCGGGGGATATAATTCACCCCTCCACTTT
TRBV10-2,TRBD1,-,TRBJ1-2,CASSTGANYGYTF,TGCGCCAGCAGTACAGGGGCTAACTATGGCTACACCTTC
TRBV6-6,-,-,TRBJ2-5,CASSRGRTQETQYF,TGTGCCAGCAGCCGAGGACGGACTCAAGAGACCCAGTACTTC
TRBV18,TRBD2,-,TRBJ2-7,CASQTSGSYEQYF,TGTGCCAGCCAGACTAGCGGGAGCTACGAGCAGTACTTC
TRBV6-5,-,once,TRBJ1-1,CASSYNSVGGTEAFF,TGTGCCAGCAGTTACAACTCGGTCGGGGGCACTGAAGCTTTCTTT
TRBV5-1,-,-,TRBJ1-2,CASSLKGGYGYTF,TGCGCCAGCAGCTTGAAGGGGGGCTATGGCTACACCTTC
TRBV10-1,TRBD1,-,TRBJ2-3,CASSDDRDRAGDTQYF,TGCGCCAGCAGTGATGATCGGGACAGGGCTGGGGATACGCAGTATTTT
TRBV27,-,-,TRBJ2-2,CASSPLGPDMDTGELFF,TGTGCCAGCAGCCCCCTGGGTCCCGATATGGACACCGGGGAGCTGTTTTTT
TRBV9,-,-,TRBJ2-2,CASSESRGSYTGELFF,TGTGCCAGCAGCGAAAGCAGGGGCTCGTACACCGGGGAGCTGTTTTTT
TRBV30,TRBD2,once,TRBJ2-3,CAWSVLAGGWTDTQYF,TGTGCCTGGAGTGTACTAGCGGGGGGTTGGACAGATACGCAGTATTTT
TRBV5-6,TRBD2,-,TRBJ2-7,CASSLVPSGARDEQYF,TGTGCCAGCAGCTTGGTCCCTAGCGGGGCCCGAGACGAGCAGTACTTC
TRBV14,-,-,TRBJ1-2,CASSRAYQDYGYTF,TGTGCCAGCAGCCGGGCCTACCAGGATTATGGCTACACCTTC
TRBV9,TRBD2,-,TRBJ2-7,CASSVATGGEQYF,TGTGCCAGCAGCGTAGCTACGGGGGGCGAGCAGTACTTC
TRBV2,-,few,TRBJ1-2,CASGRASYGYTF,TGTGCCAGCGGCAGGGCGAGCTATGGCTACACCTTC
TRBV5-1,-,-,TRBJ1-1,CASSSRGGNTEAFF,TGCGCCAGCAGCTCTCGTGGGGGGAACACTGAAGCTTTCTTT
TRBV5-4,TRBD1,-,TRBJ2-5,CASSRGTGGIETQYF,TGTGCCAGCAGCCGCGGGACAGGGGGCATAGAGACCCAGTACTTC
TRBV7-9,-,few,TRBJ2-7,CASSLGREQYF,TGTGCCAGCAGCTTAGGCAGGGAGCAGTACTTC
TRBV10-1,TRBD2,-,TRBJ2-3,CASSEAPGLGADTQYF,TGCGCCAGCAGTGAGGCCCCGGGACTAGGAGCGGATACGCAGTATTTT
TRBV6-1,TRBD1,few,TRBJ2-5,CASSHLDRGSETQYF,TGTGCCAGCAGTCATTTGGACAGGGGATCTGAGACCCAGTACTTC
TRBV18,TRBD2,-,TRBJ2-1,CASAPSGAYNEQFF,TGTGCCAGCGCCCCTAGCGGGGCCTACAATGAGCAGTTCTTC
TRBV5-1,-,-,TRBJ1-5,CASSLMGADNQPQHF,TGCGCCAGCAGCTTGATGGGGGCGGACAATCAGCCCCAGCATTTT
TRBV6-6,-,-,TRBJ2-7,CASSYGVSYEQYF,TGTGCCAGCAGTTACGGGGTCTCCTACGAGCAGTACTTC
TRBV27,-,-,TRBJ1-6,CASGVRWDGNSPLHF,TGTGCCAGCGGAGTTCGATGGGACGGTAATTCACCCCTCCACTTT
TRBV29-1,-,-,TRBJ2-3,CSVAGRVTDTQYF,TGCAGCGTTGCAGGCAGAGTCACAGATACGCAGTATTTT
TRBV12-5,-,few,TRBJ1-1,CASGLRRTTEAFF,TGTGCTAGTGGTCTGAGGCGGACCACTGAAGCTTTCTTT
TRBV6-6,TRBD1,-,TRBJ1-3,CASSSTGSGNTIYF,TGTGCCAGCAGTTCGACAGGGTCAGGAAACACCATATATTTT
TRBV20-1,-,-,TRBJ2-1,CSAENDEQFF,TGCAGTGCAGAAAACGATGAGCAGTTCTTC
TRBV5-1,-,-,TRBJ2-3,CASSLQDRRTDTQYF,TGCGCCAGCAGCCTCCAGGACCGGCGCACAGATACGCAGTATTTT